This passage covers 8 T cell receptor beta chains from one sample sequenced in a study of shared clonotypes between healthy human individuals. The protocol was immunoSEQ multiplex PCR, while the TCRdb copy is restricted to in-frame clones and leaves out a portion. The profile shows approximately 1,500,000 clones, approximately 98% of them singletons. The sequenced sample consisted of naive CD4+ T cells sorted from blood. As for subset: CD45RA+ positively selected. All receptors derive from a man under 40 in good health.

V is TRBV5-1 and J is TRBJ2-7, with TRBD1 matching over 7 bases. The CDR3 loop spans 12 amino acids. Germline CDR1 and CDR2: SGHRS and YFSETQ. The V gene end was trimmed by 5 bases and the J gene end by 11 bases; junction bases not matched to a gene: 10. The CDR3 DNA is TGCGCCAGCAGGAGGGACAGCGGCTCAGAGTACTTC. It is translated as CASRRDSGSEYF.

The chain couples TRBV4-1 to TRBJ2-4; D is possibly TRBD2 (6 bases). This CDR3 is 16 amino acids long. The V end lost 3 bases, the J end lost 8 bases, and 20 bases lay between the germline ends. Germline V lookup: CDR1 MGHRA, CDR2 YSYEKL. The CDR3 spells CASSQFRDSATDIQYF. CDR3 DNA: TGCGCCAGCAGCCAGTTCCGGGACTCAGCGACGGACATTCAGTACTTC.

Here the CDR3 DNA reads TGTGCCAGCAGCTTGGGCCCAGCGGCTCAGCCCCAGCATTTT. Its protein is CASSLGPAAQPQHF. This chain joins TRBV5-4 and TRBJ1-5, with D uncertain. V lost 0 bases, J lost 6 bases, and 10 bases lay in between. This CDR3 is 14 amino acids long. Germline V CDR1 and CDR2: SGHNT, YYREEE (reference sequence).

Concerning this clone: At one end the junction does not follow the germline gene, possibly because of a read error. The chain joins TRBV7-6 to TRBJ2-7; no definite D call. Germline V gene data show CDR1 as SGHVS and CDR2 as FNYEAQ. The CDR3 has 13 residues. This chain's CDR3 is CASSPLRFQTLNF. The CDR3 coding sequence is TGTGCCAGCAGCCCTCTCAGGTTTCAGACGCTCAACTTC.

This rearrangement joins TRBV11-3 to TRBJ2-1; no clear D gene. Per the germline V gene, CDR1 is SGHNT and CDR2 is YENEEA. Trimming removed 3 bases from V and 5 bases from J, with 11 bases in between. CDR3 length: 14 residues. CDR3 DNA: TGTGCCAGCAGCTTTGGTCGGCTAGACAATGAGCAGTTCTTC. It specifies CASSFGRLDNEQFF.

CDR3 nucleotides: TGCGCCAGAGGGGGGGGAGAAGATGAAAAACTGTTTTTT. Protein sequence: CARGGGEDEKLFF. V is TRBV4-3 and J is TRBJ1-4, with D possibly matching TRBD1 (6 bases). This CDR3 is 13 amino acids long. Trimming left V 9 bases short and J 6 bases short, with 14 bases between. Germline V gene data show CDR1 as LGHNA and CDR2 as YSLEER.

The rearrangement joins TRBV6-5 to TRBJ2-2; D is uncertain. Trimming left V 2 bases short and J 4 bases short, with 8 bases between. From germline, CDR1 is MNHEY and CDR2 SVGAGI. The CDR3 consists of 14 residues. This chain's CDR3 is CASSYLQPTGELFF. CDR3 coding DNA: TGTGCCAGCAGTTACCTCCAGCCCACCGGGGAGCTGTTTTTT.

The chain links TRBV7-9 to TRBJ2-7, with 12 bases lining up with TRBD2. This CDR3 is built from 16 residues. Germline V gives CDR1 SEHNR, CDR2 FQNEAQ (reference sequence). V trimming: 5 bases; J trimming: 5 bases; junction bases outside the gene matches: 10. CDR3 loop: CASSQRTSGMGNEQYF. The CDR3 coding sequence is TGTGCCAGCAGCCAAAGGACTAGCGGGATGGGAAACGAGCAGTACTTC.